The clone carrying this T cell receptor beta chain was seen repeatedly, ten times or more. The antigen is undetermined. This CDR3 comprises 14 residues. Germline values: CDR1 SGHAT, CDR2 FQNNGV. The V end lost 2 bases, the J end lost 1 base, and 9 bases lay between the germline ends. The data originate from a study of breast tumors, draining lymph nodes, adjacent tissues. Axillary draining lymph nodes of breast cancer patients supplied the node samples. Via MiXCR, TCRdb re-called the multiplex PCR reads, giving one row per CDR3 protein. The table has fewer than 250,000 distinct CDR3 sequences, 32% seen once. Study-level points and caveats: Tumors had less TCR diversity than lymph nodes, more than nontumor tissue.

What was sequenced was axillary lymph node tissue. This rearrangement joins TRBV11-2 to TRBJ2-7; D is unresolved. The receptor was isolated from a female donor with breast cancer. Some clones in this sample may be carry-over from other donors' samples. CDR3 protein: CASSLRAESYEQYF. CDR3 nucleotides: TGTGCCAGCAGCTTAAGGGCAGAGTCCTACGAGCAGTACTTC.